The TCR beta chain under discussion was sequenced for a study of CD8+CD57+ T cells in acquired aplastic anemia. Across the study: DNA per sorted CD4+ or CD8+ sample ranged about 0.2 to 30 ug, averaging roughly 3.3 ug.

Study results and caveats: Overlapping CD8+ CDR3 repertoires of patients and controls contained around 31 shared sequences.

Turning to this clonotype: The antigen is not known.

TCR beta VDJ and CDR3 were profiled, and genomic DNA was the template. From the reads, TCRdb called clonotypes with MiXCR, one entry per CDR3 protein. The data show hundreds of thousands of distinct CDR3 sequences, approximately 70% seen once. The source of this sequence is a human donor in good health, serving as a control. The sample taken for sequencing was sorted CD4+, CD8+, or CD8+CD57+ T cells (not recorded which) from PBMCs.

CDR3 DNA: TGTGCCAGCAGCCCCCGTAAGCGCGCAGGTAGGCAGTATTTT. It is translated as CASSPRKRAGRQYF. The chain employs TRBV14 and TRBJ2-3; D is undetermined. Trimming took off 4 bases at V and 11 bases at J, with 19 bases between the two ends. This CDR3 has 14 amino acids. Germline V gives CDR1 SGHDN, CDR2 FVKESK.